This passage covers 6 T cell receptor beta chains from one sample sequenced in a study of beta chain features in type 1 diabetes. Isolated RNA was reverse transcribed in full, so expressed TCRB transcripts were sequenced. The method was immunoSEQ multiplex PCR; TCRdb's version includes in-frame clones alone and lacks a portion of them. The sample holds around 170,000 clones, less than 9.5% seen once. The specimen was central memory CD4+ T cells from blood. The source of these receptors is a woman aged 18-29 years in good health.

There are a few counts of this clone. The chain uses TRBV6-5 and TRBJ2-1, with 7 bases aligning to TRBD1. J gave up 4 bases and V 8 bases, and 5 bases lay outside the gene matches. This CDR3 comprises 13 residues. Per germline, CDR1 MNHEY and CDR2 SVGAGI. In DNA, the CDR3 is TGTGCCAGCCGAAGGGGGCTGTACAATGAGCAGTTCTTC. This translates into CASRRGLYNEQFF.

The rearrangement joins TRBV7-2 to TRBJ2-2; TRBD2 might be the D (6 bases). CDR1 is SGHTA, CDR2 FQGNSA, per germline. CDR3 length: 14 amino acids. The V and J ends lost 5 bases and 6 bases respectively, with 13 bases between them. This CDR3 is CASSPGSAPGELFF. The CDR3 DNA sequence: TGTGCCAGCAGCCCCGGGAGTGCTCCCGGGGAGCTGTTTTTT.

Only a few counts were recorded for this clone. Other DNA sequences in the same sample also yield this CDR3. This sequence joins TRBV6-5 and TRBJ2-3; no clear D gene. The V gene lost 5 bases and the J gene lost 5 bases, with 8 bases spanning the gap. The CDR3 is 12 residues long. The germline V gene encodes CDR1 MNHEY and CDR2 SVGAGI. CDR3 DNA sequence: TGTGCCAGCAGTGGGCATGTAGATACGCAGTATTTT. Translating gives CASSGHVDTQYF.

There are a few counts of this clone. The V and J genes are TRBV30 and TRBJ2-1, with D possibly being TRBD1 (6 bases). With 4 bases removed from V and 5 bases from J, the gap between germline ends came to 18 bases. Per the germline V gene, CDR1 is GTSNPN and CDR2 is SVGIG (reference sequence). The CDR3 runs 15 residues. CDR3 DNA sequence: TGTGCCTGGACCCGGGACATCGCGGCGAACAATGAGCAGTTCTTC. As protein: CAWTRDIAANNEQFF. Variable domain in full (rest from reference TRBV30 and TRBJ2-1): SQTIHQWPATLVQPVGSPLSLECTVEGTSNPNLYWYRQAAGRGLQLLFYSVGIGQISSEVPQNLSASRPQDRQFILSSKKLLLSDSGFYLCAWTRDIAANNEQFFGPGTRLTVL.

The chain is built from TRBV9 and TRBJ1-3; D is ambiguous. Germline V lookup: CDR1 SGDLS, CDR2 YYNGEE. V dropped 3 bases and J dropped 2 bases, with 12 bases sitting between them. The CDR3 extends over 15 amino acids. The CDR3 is CASSEALGPGNTIYF. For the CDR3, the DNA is TGTGCCAGCAGCGAGGCCCTGGGCCCTGGAAACACCATATATTTT.

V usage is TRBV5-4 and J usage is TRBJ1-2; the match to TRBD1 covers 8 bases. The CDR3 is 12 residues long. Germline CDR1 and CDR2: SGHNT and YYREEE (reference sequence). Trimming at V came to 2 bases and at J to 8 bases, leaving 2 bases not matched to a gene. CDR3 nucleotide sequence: TGTGCCAGCAGCTTCGACAGGGGAGGCTACACCTTC. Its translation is CASSFDRGGYTF.